One sample yielded the 16 T cell receptor beta chains listed below, sequenced in a study of identical twins. One entry per CDR3 protein, called by TCRdb with MiXCR from the 5' RACE reads. The repertoire holds roughly 690,000 distinct CDR3 sequences, with over 20% as singletons. This sample also appeared in a second study, on T cells expressing NK-cell markers.

The sequenced sample consisted of PBMCs. The receptors come from a woman under 30 in good health.

The chain carries TRBV3-1 and TRBJ2-1; D ambiguous. Germline assignment: CDR1 LGHDT and CDR2 YNNKEL (reference sequence). The CDR3 totals 12 residues. V was cut by 6 bases and J by 9 bases, with 12 bases left in between. Written as DNA, the CDR3 is TGTGCCAGCAGATCTACCGGTGGTGAGCAGTTCTTC. Its protein product is CASRSTGGEQFF.

This clonotype was counted only a few times. The V and J genes are TRBV4-3 and TRBJ2-3; tentatively, D is TRBD2 (6 bases). Between the trimmed V and J ends, which lost 0 bases and 8 bases, there was a span of 15 bases. The germline V gene encodes CDR1 LGHNA and CDR2 YSLEER. The CDR3 is made up of 15 amino acids. Here the CDR3 DNA reads TGCGCCAGCAGCCAAGATGGGGCTGGGGGGAGTACGCAGTATTTT. This codes for CASSQDGAGGSTQYF.

The chain has TRBV11-2 and TRBJ2-1, with TRBD2 identical over 7 bases. Trimming at V came to 8 bases and at J to 4 bases, leaving 11 bases not matched to a gene. Germline V gives CDR1 SGHAT, CDR2 FQNNGV. The CDR3 is 15 amino acids. Written as DNA, the CDR3 is TGTGCCAGCCGCACTGCCTCTAGCGGATACAATGAGCAGTTCTTC. Its translation: CASRTASSGYNEQFF.

As DNA, the CDR3 is TGTGCCAGCAGTTACACAACCGGGAGGCAGTACTTC. As protein: CASSYTTGRQYF. The rearrangement uses TRBV7-9 and TRBJ2-7; a possible D gene is TRBD2 (6 bases). Germline CDR1 is SEHNR and CDR2 is FQNEAQ (reference sequence). The ends were cut back, 6 bases at V and 9 bases at J, with 15 bases in the middle. CDR3 size: 12 residues. Full variable domain (missing parts from reference TRBV7-9 and TRBJ2-7): DTGVSQNPRHKITKRGQNVTFRCDPISEHNRLYWYRQTLGQGPEFLTYFQNEAQLEKSRLLSDRFSAERPKGSFSTLEIQRTEQGDSAMYLCASSYTTGRQYFGPGTRLTVT.

This clonotype was recorded many times. The CDR3 spells CASSPLGGAYNEQFF. DNA for the CDR3: TGTGCCAGCAGCCCACTCGGGGGAGCCTACAATGAGCAGTTCTTC. V is TRBV6-1 and J is TRBJ2-1, with D perhaps matching TRBD2 (6 bases). The CDR3 is made up of 15 amino acids. The V gene's germline CDR1 is MNHNS and CDR2 SASEGT. The V gene lost 6 bases and the J gene lost 2 bases, with 14 bases spanning the gap.

This clonotype was detected only once. This sequence joins TRBV7-9 and TRBJ2-3, with TRBD2 matching 7 bases. CDR3 length: 15 residues. Germline V gene lookup returns CDR1 SEHNR and CDR2 FQNEAQ (reference sequence). The J segment lost 2 bases and the V segment lost 2 bases, leaving 4 bases of the junction unmatched. The CDR3 is CASSLPGTTTDTQYF. In DNA form, the CDR3 reads TGTGCCAGCAGCTTACCCGGGACTACCACAGATACGCAGTATTTT.

V is TRBV30 and J is TRBJ2-5; no clear D. The CDR3 has 11 amino acids. Germline CDR1 reads GTSNPN; CDR2 reads SVGIG (reference sequence). V was pared by 2 bases and J by 3 bases, with 4 bases between. CDR3: CAWSTEETQYF. In nucleotides, the CDR3 is TGTGCCTGGAGTACCGAAGAGACCCAGTACTTC.

This clonotype showed up just a few times. The chain combines TRBV6-5 with TRBJ1-2; D is ambiguous. Germline CDR1 reads MNHEY; CDR2 reads SVGAGI. The CDR3 covers 14 residues. V was shortened by 0 bases and J by 7 bases, with 12 bases between the two germline ends. The CDR3 coding sequence is TGTGCCAGCAGTTACTCGCCTGGAACGGGTGGCTACACCTTC. This gives the protein CASSYSPGTGGYTF.

This clonotype was counted at least ten times. The J gene is TRBJ1-1, the V gene TRBV20-1; TRBD1 might be the D (6 bases). V was pared by 7 bases and J by 4 bases, with 13 bases between. This CDR3 comprises 12 residues. Germline lookup yields CDR1 DFQATT and CDR2 SNEGSKA (reference sequence). The CDR3 sequence: CSGQEKTTEAFF. The CDR3 DNA follows: TGCAGTGGACAGGAAAAGACCACTGAAGCTTTCTTT.

This clonotype turned up a few times. The rearrangement uses TRBV20-1 and TRBJ2-1, with 11 positions matching TRBD2. The CDR3 is 17 amino acids. The germline V gene encodes CDR1 DFQATT and CDR2 SNEGSKA (reference sequence). V dropped 2 bases and J dropped 0; count of bases not matched to a gene: 6. The CDR3 region has the DNA TGCAGTGCTAGACGGCTAGCGGGGGGCGGCTCCTACAATGAGCAGTTCTTC. Encoded protein: CSARRLAGGGSYNEQFF.

The sample holds a few counts of this clonotype. As DNA, the CDR3 is TGCAGCGGCCGGATGAACACTGAAGCTTTCTTT. Its protein is CSGRMNTEAFF. The gene calls are TRBV29-1 and TRBJ1-1; no definite D call. Trimming stripped 7 bases from V and 0 bases from J, with 6 bases between. The germline V gene encodes CDR1 SQVTM and CDR2 ANQGSEA. The CDR3 is made up of 11 amino acids.

This clonotype was recorded a few times. The V gene is TRBV3-1, the J gene TRBJ2-1; D ambiguous. V was pared by 1 base and J by 9 bases, with 10 bases between. Germline V lookup: CDR1 LGHDT, CDR2 YNNKEL (reference sequence). The CDR3 length is 13 residues. CDR3 residues: CASSQVTWGEQFF. The DNA for the CDR3 is TGTGCCAGCAGCCAAGTTACATGGGGTGAGCAGTTCTTC.

This clonotype was counted between two and nine times. The chain carries TRBV5-1 and TRBJ2-7, with TRBD2 as a possible D gene (6 bases). Trimming removed 3 bases from V and 1 base from J, with 11 bases in between. Looked up from germline, CDR1 is SGHRS and CDR2 is YFSETQ. There are 14 residues in the CDR3. The CDR3 spells CASSWGTQSYEQYF. The DNA for the CDR3 is TGCGCCAGCAGCTGGGGGACTCAATCCTACGAGCAGTACTTC.

This clonotype was seen more than once but under ten times. The chain combines TRBV15 with TRBJ2-5; D possibly corresponds to TRBD1 (5 bases). V was pared by 7 bases and J by 5 bases, with 17 bases between. The CDR3 is 14 residues long. From germline, CDR1 is LNHNV and CDR2 YYDKDF (reference sequence). CDR3 nucleotide sequence: TGTGCCACCACGAAGCAGGGCGGTCGGGAGACCCAGTACTTC. This codes for CATTKQGGRETQYF.

The chain has TRBV12-3 or TRBV12-4 and TRBJ1-2, with TRBD1 as a possible D gene (5 bases). Trimming pared 6 bases from V and 8 bases from J, leaving 16 bases between. This CDR3 has 13 residues. In DNA, the CDR3 is TGTGCCAGCAGCCCGAGGAGGGGAAGCGGCTACACCTTC. Translated: CASSPRRGSGYTF.

This clonotype was observed many times. V and J are TRBV12-3 or TRBV12-4 and TRBJ2-3; maybe TRBD2 (6 bases). Trimming cost V 2 bases and J 2 bases, with 11 bases left between them. The CDR3 runs to 15 residues. CDR3 DNA sequence: TGTGCCAGCAGTTTACGCGGGGACGACACAGATACGCAGTATTTT. Its protein product is CASSLRGDDTDTQYF.